This TCR beta chain was profiled in a study of human T cells and chemical hapten exposure. Whole-study context: Mainly, slight library volume differences in the pool made TCR yields vary.

This clonotype came up many times. No antigen is known for it. Documented time point: patch test 2, 6 weeks after DPC sensitization. The treatment: therapeutic diphenylcyclopropenone sensitization with weekly scalp DPC. Individual cDNA molecules received unique molecular identifiers in the library. TCRdb re-derived calls from the RACE reads in MiXCR, one entry per CDR3 protein. The table shows hundreds of thousands of distinct CDR3 sequences, with about 6.3% occurring only once. CDR1 and CDR2 from the germline V gene are SQVTM and ANQGSEA. V dropped 5 bases and J dropped 3 bases, with 8 bases sitting between them. The CDR3 length is 12 residues. The study, taken as a whole, reports: TCRs at a frequency above 1 in 1000 stayed unchanged with DPC sensitization. Controls had significantly fewer large CDR3 similarity clusters than were formed by expanded TCRs.

Sequenced here: whole blood, sampled in connection with sensitization to the hapten diphenylcyclopropenone (DPC). This receptor was identified in a woman under 30 with alopecia areata. Some clones in this sample may be carry-over from other donors' samples. V gene TRBV29-1 combines with J gene TRBJ1-5; D is unresolved. The CDR3 protein is CSVSAINQPQHF. Here the CDR3 DNA reads TGCAGCGTTTCGGCAATCAATCAGCCCCAGCATTTT.